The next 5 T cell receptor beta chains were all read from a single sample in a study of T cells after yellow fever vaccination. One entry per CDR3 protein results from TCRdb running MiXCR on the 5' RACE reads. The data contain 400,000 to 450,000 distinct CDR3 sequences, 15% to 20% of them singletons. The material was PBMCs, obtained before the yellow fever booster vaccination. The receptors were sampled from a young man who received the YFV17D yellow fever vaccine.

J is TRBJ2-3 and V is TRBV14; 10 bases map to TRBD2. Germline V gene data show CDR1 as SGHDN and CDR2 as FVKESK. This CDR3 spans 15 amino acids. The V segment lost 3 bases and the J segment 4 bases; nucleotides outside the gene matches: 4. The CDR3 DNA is TGTGCCAGCAGCCACCATAGCGGGAGGTCAGATACGCAGTATTTT. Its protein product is CASSHHSGRSDTQYF. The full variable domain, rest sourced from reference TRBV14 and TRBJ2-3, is EAGVTQFPSHSVIEKGQTVTLRCDPISGHDNLYWYRRVMGKEIKFLLHFVKESKQDESGMPNNRFLAERTGGTYSTLKVQPAELEDSGVYFCASSHHSGRSDTQYFGPGTRLTVL.

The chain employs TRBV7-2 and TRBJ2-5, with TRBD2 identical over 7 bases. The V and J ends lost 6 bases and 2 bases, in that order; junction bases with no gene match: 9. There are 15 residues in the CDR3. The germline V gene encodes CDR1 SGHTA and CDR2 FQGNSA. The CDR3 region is CASRGKSGVQETQYF. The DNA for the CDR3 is TGTGCCAGCAGGGGGAAAAGCGGGGTGCAAGAGACCCAGTACTTC. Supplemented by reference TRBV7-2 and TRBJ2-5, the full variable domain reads GAGVSQSPSNKVTEKGKDVELRCDPISGHTALYWYRQSLGQGLEFLIYFQGNSAPDKSGLPSDRFSAERTGGSVSTLTIQRTQQEDSAVYLCASRGKSGVQETQYFGPGTRLLVL.

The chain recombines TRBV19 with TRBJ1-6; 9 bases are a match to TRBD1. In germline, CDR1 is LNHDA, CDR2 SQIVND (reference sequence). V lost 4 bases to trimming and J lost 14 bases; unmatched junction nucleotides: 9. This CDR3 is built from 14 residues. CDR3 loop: CASSKGQGQFTLHF. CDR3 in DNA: TGTGCCAGTAGTAAGGGACAGGGTCAATTCACCCTCCACTTT.

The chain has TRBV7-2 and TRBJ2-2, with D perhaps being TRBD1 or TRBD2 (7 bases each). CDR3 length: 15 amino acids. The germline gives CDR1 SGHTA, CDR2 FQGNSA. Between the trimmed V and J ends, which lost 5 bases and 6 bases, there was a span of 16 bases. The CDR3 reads CASSLPGGAAGELFF. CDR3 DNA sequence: TGTGCCAGCAGCCTCCCAGGGGGGGCCGCCGGGGAGCTGTTTTTT.

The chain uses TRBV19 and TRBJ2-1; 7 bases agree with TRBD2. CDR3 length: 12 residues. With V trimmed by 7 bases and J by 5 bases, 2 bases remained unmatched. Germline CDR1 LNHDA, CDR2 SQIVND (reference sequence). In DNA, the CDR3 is TGTGCCAGTATTGGGGGGGACAATGAGCAGTTCTTC. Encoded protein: CASIGGDNEQFF.